These 3 T cell receptor beta chains came from one sample sequenced in a study of T cell responses to AZD1222 COVID-19 vaccine. The table came from immunoSEQ multiplex PCR; TCRdb's copy has only in-frame clones and leaves some out. The repertoire includes just over 150,000 clones, 87% of them detected once, and approximately 9% sits in the top ten. This specimen consisted of peripheral blood, obtained 28 days after the second AZD1222 dose. Every receptor here comes from an adult who received the AZD1222 COVID-19 vaccine.

The rearrangement links TRBV19 to TRBJ2-5, with 10 bases fitting TRBD2. CDR1 is LNHDA and CDR2 is SQIVND in the germline V gene (reference sequence). The V and J ends lost 5 bases and 6 bases, in that order; junction bases with no gene match: 6. The CDR3 extends over 14 amino acids. CDR3 sequence (DNA): TGTGCCAGTAGTTCCGGGACTAGCGTAAAGACCCAGTACTTC. The encoded protein is CASSSGTSVKTQYF.

The J gene is TRBJ2-5, the V gene TRBV24-1; no reliable D call. This CDR3 comprises 12 residues. Germline CDR1 is KGHDR and CDR2 is SFDVKD. The V end lost 9 bases, the J end lost 7 bases, and 14 bases lay between the germline ends. This chain's CDR3 is CATRSSVGTQYF. The CDR3 DNA sequence: TGTGCCACCCGATCCTCAGTGGGGACCCAGTACTTC.

The gene calls are TRBV18 and TRBJ1-3; D is ambiguous. Trimming stripped 0 bases from V and 0 bases from J, with 9 bases between. Looked up from germline, CDR1 is KGHSH and CDR2 is LQKENI. This CDR3 contains 16 residues. In nucleotides, the CDR3 is TGTGCCAGCTCACCACCGATCGGGCTCTCTGGAAACACCATATATTTT. The encoded protein is CASSPPIGLSGNTIYF.